This is a list of T cell receptor beta chains from one sample in a study of blood T cell repertoires in COVID-19. Clones were read by immunoSEQ multiplex PCR, and TCRdb kept only the in-frame ones, dropping some. The top ten clones hold roughly 10% of a sample with some 130,000 clones, around nine tenths of them seen once. The source material was peripheral blood. The receptors here all came from a woman aged 70-85 years with COVID-19, enrolled during active disease. CDR3s include the opening cysteine and the closing phenylalanine or tryptophan. Fields, in order: D gene, CDR3 length, clone size, V gene, J gene, CDR3 DNA, CDR3 protein. The D gene is left open where the match is weak. Rows give clone size only sometimes, using once, few, many, or a class for an expanded clone.

d_call: TRBD1; cdr3_length: 15; clone_size: -; v_call: TRBV10-3; j_call: TRBJ1-5; cdr3_nt: TGTGCCATCAGTGAGGGGACAGGGGCAAATCAGCCCCAGCATTTT; cdr3_aa: CAISEGTGANQPQHF
d_call: -; cdr3_length: 14; clone_size: -; v_call: TRBV6-5; j_call: TRBJ1-2; cdr3_nt: TGTGCCAGCACCGGATCGAGGGGAGGGTGGGGCTACACCTTC; cdr3_aa: CASTGSRGGWGYTF
d_call: -; cdr3_length: 12; clone_size: -; v_call: TRBV28; j_call: TRBJ1-5; cdr3_nt: TGTGCCAGCATTGGAGGGTACCAGCCCCAGCATTTT; cdr3_aa: CASIGGYQPQHF
d_call: -; cdr3_length: 15; clone_size: -; v_call: TRBV4-1; j_call: TRBJ1-3; cdr3_nt: TGCGCCAGCAGCCCCGAGGATCAACCTGGAAACACCATATATTTT; cdr3_aa: CASSPEDQPGNTIYF
d_call: TRBD1; cdr3_length: 18; clone_size: -; v_call: TRBV7-2; j_call: TRBJ1-2; cdr3_nt: TGTGCCAGCAGCCTAAAGATGACAGGGGCTGGGACGTTGGGTGGCTACACCTTC; cdr3_aa: CASSLKMTGAGTLGGYTF
d_call: -; cdr3_length: 15; clone_size: -; v_call: TRBV19; j_call: TRBJ2-2; cdr3_nt: TGTGCCAGTAGACCGGTCGGGGCGAACACCGGGGAGCTGTTTTTT; cdr3_aa: CASRPVGANTGELFF
d_call: -; cdr3_length: 16; clone_size: -; v_call: TRBV5-6; j_call: TRBJ2-7; cdr3_nt: TGTGCCAGCAGCTTGTACCGGACAACTTTGACCTACGAGCAGTACTTC; cdr3_aa: CASSLYRTTLTYEQYF
d_call: TRBD1; cdr3_length: 13; clone_size: -; v_call: TRBV5-6; j_call: TRBJ2-1; cdr3_nt: TGTGCCACCAATCGGGACAGCTACAATGAGCAGTTCTTC; cdr3_aa: CATNRDSYNEQFF
d_call: -; cdr3_length: 15; clone_size: few; v_call: TRBV2; j_call: TRBJ1-5; cdr3_nt: TGTGCCACCGCATTAAACCAGGGAAATAATCAGCCCCAGCATTTT; cdr3_aa: CATALNQGNNQPQHF
d_call: TRBD1; cdr3_length: 16; clone_size: -; v_call: TRBV7-8; j_call: TRBJ1-4; cdr3_nt: TGTGCCAGCAGTCCCGCGTCGGGACAGCTGCATGAAAAACTGTTTTTT; cdr3_aa: CASSPASGQLHEKLFF
d_call: TRBD1; cdr3_length: 16; clone_size: -; v_call: TRBV9; j_call: TRBJ2-7; cdr3_nt: TGTGCCAGCAGCCCTCACCTGACAGGGGGACCCTACGAGCAGTACTTC; cdr3_aa: CASSPHLTGGPYEQYF
d_call: TRBD2; cdr3_length: 15; clone_size: -; v_call: TRBV6-5; j_call: TRBJ2-3; cdr3_nt: TGTGCCAGCAGTTCTAGCGGGAGATCCACAGATACGCAGTATTTT; cdr3_aa: CASSSSGRSTDTQYF
d_call: TRBD2; cdr3_length: 15; clone_size: -; v_call: TRBV4-1; j_call: TRBJ2-3; cdr3_nt: TGCGCCAGCACCCTACTAGCGGGGGGCGCAGATACGCAGTATTTT; cdr3_aa: CASTLLAGGADTQYF
d_call: -; cdr3_length: 15; clone_size: once; v_call: TRBV7-9; j_call: TRBJ2-7; cdr3_nt: TGTGCCAGCAGCTTCGGGGGAAAGCGCACCTACGAGCAGTACTTC; cdr3_aa: CASSFGGKRTYEQYF
d_call: TRBD1; cdr3_length: 16; clone_size: -; v_call: TRBV14; j_call: TRBJ2-2; cdr3_nt: TGTGCCAGCAGCCCGAGGGGGCGGCTGGACACCGGGGAGCTGTTTTTT; cdr3_aa: CASSPRGRLDTGELFF
d_call: -; cdr3_length: 14; clone_size: -; v_call: TRBV21-1; j_call: TRBJ1-3; cdr3_nt: TGTGCCAGCAAAGGAGTAAACTCTGGAAACACCATATATTTT; cdr3_aa: CASKGVNSGNTIYF
d_call: -; cdr3_length: 14; clone_size: once; v_call: TRBV23-1; j_call: TRBJ2-7; cdr3_nt: TGCGCCAGCAGTCATTGTGAGCGTGGCGACGAGCAGTACTTC; cdr3_aa: CASSHCERGDEQYF
d_call: TRBD1; cdr3_length: 16; clone_size: -; v_call: TRBV7-9; j_call: TRBJ1-4; cdr3_nt: TGTGCCAGCAGCTTAGGGGGACAGGGATCTAATGAAAAACTGTTTTTT; cdr3_aa: CASSLGGQGSNEKLFF
d_call: TRBD1; cdr3_length: 20; clone_size: -; v_call: TRBV3-1/TRBV3-2; j_call: TRBJ2-7; cdr3_nt: TGTGCCAGCAGCCAAGTGGGAGTGGGGACAGGGTTCTCCAGCTCCTACGAGCAGTACTTC; cdr3_aa: CASSQVGVGTGFSSSYEQYF
d_call: TRBD1; cdr3_length: 17; clone_size: -; v_call: TRBV6-4; j_call: TRBJ2-1; cdr3_nt: TGTGCCAGCAGTGACTCCCGCCGGGACAGGGGGAATAATGAGCAGTTCTTC; cdr3_aa: CASSDSRRDRGNNEQFF
d_call: TRBD1; cdr3_length: 15; clone_size: -; v_call: TRBV19; j_call: TRBJ2-2; cdr3_nt: TGTGCCAGTAGTAGGGGACAGGCGAACACCGGGGAGCTGTTTTTT; cdr3_aa: CASSRGQANTGELFF
d_call: -; cdr3_length: 13; clone_size: -; v_call: TRBV9; j_call: TRBJ1-1; cdr3_nt: TGTGCCAGCAGCGTAGGTTTGGGGGCGCAAGCTTTCTTT; cdr3_aa: CASSVGLGAQAFF
d_call: -; cdr3_length: 14; clone_size: -; v_call: TRBV4-1; j_call: TRBJ1-2; cdr3_nt: TGCGCCAGCAGCCTCCCACAGGGTTTGTATGGCTACACCTTC; cdr3_aa: CASSLPQGLYGYTF
d_call: TRBD1; cdr3_length: 12; clone_size: -; v_call: TRBV28; j_call: TRBJ1-4; cdr3_nt: TGTGCCAGCAGTCTACAGGGGGAAAAACTGTTTTTT; cdr3_aa: CASSLQGEKLFF
d_call: TRBD2; cdr3_length: 14; clone_size: -; v_call: TRBV2; j_call: TRBJ2-5; cdr3_nt: TGTGCCAGCAGCCCGACAGCGGGGATTCGGACCCAGTACTTC; cdr3_aa: CASSPTAGIRTQYF
d_call: -; cdr3_length: 13; clone_size: -; v_call: TRBV7-8; j_call: TRBJ1-1; cdr3_nt: TGTGCCAGCAGCTTAACTATTGACAGTGAAGCTTTCTTT; cdr3_aa: CASSLTIDSEAFF
d_call: -; cdr3_length: 16; clone_size: -; v_call: TRBV3-1/TRBV3-2; j_call: TRBJ1-2; cdr3_nt: TGTGCCAGCAGCCAAGGTGGGGGGTCCCCTGGCTATGGCTACACCTTC; cdr3_aa: CASSQGGGSPGYGYTF
d_call: TRBD1; cdr3_length: 13; clone_size: -; v_call: TRBV6-5; j_call: TRBJ2-1; cdr3_nt: TGTGCCAGCAAGGGAGACAGGGAACGGGAGCAGTTCTTC; cdr3_aa: CASKGDREREQFF
d_call: -; cdr3_length: 15; clone_size: -; v_call: TRBV18; j_call: TRBJ1-4; cdr3_nt: TGTGCCAGCTCACCAGAGTTTGCAACTAATGAAAAACTGTTTTTT; cdr3_aa: CASSPEFATNEKLFF
d_call: TRBD2; cdr3_length: 19; clone_size: -; v_call: TRBV6-4; j_call: TRBJ2-5; cdr3_nt: TGTGCCAGCACCCCCCTACTCCGGGCTAGCGGGGGGGCCCGGGAGACCCAGTACTTC; cdr3_aa: CASTPLLRASGGARETQYF
d_call: TRBD2; cdr3_length: 15; clone_size: -; v_call: TRBV3-1/TRBV3-2; j_call: TRBJ2-7; cdr3_nt: TGTGCCAGCAGCCCGGGACTAGCGGGGGCGCTTGAGCAGTACTTC; cdr3_aa: CASSPGLAGALEQYF
d_call: TRBD1; cdr3_length: 15; clone_size: -; v_call: TRBV7-9; j_call: TRBJ2-5; cdr3_nt: TGTGCCAGCAGCTACCCATCGCGACAGGGAGAGACCCAGTACTTC; cdr3_aa: CASSYPSRQGETQYF
d_call: -; cdr3_length: 14; clone_size: few; v_call: TRBV7-9; j_call: TRBJ1-1; cdr3_nt: TGTGCCAGCACCCTATTGGGGGAGGGCACTGAAGCTTTCTTT; cdr3_aa: CASTLLGEGTEAFF
d_call: -; cdr3_length: 11; clone_size: -; v_call: TRBV30; j_call: TRBJ1-1; cdr3_nt: TGTGCCTGCACCGGGAACACTGAAGCTTTCTTT; cdr3_aa: CACTGNTEAFF